These 5 T cell receptor beta chains came from one sample sequenced in a study of T-cell memory formation after mild COVID-19. TCRdb reprocessed the 5' RACE reads via MiXCR and lists one record per CDR3 protein. The data show 300,000 to 400,000 distinct CDR3 sequences, over 25% seen once. What was sequenced was PBMCs or a T cell subset sorted from them (not recorded which). The receptors stem from an adult woman who had mild COVID-19 (a few samples of this study predate the infection). Cell type and time point are not known.

The CDR3 region is CASSPYRGQDTEAFF. The CDR3, as DNA: TGTGCCAGCAGCCCCTACAGGGGGCAAGACACTGAAGCTTTCTTT. The chain has TRBV7-9 and TRBJ1-1, with 9 bases fitting TRBD1. CDR1 is SEHNR and CDR2 is FQNEAQ in the germline V gene (reference sequence). The length of the CDR3 is 15 residues. The V gene end was trimmed by 5 bases and the J gene end by 3 bases; junction bases not matched to a gene: 7.

This chain links TRBV12-3 or TRBV12-4 with TRBJ2-4, with TRBD1 matching over 7 bases. V lost 1 base to trimming and J lost 2 bases; unmatched junction nucleotides: 8. This CDR3 is 17 amino acids long. CDR3 in DNA: TGTGCCAGCAGTTTAGAACAGGGGCTTCGAACCAAAAACATTCAGTACTTC. Its protein product is CASSLEQGLRTKNIQYF.

This clonotype was counted between two and nine times. The V call is TRBV12-3 or TRBV12-4, the J call TRBJ2-7, with 10 positions matching TRBD1. The length of the CDR3 is 19 residues. Trimming took 4 bases from V and 0 from J; bases not matched to a gene: 15. The CDR3 region is CASSSDTTYGQGGSYEQYF. CDR3 in DNA: TGTGCCAGCAGTTCGGACACCACGTACGGACAGGGGGGCTCCTACGAGCAGTACTTC.

The chain is built from TRBV29-1 and TRBJ2-7, with a possible D match to TRBD2 (5 bases). This CDR3 has 14 amino acids. Germline CDR1 SQVTM, CDR2 ANQGSEA. The V and J ends lost 4 bases and 2 bases respectively, with 15 bases between them. CDR3 nucleotide sequence: TGCAGCGTTGTAGTAGGACTGCAGACCTACGAGCAGTACTTC. As protein: CSVVVGLQTYEQYF.

This clonotype was observed a few times. The junction departs from germline at one end; a sequencing error may be responsible. The rearrangement joins TRBV7-2 to TRBJ2-7; D not certain. CDR1 and CDR2 from the germline V gene are SGHTA and FQGNSA. The CDR3 totals 12 residues. The CDR3 protein is CASSLGGYAQYF. The CDR3 DNA reads as TGTGCCAGCAGCTTAGGAGGTTACGCGCAGTACTTC.